The sequence of this T cell receptor beta chain was determined in a study of CD8 T cells in ankylosing spondylitis. Overall study results and limits: Disease-linked clones reportedly concentrated significantly in matched ankylosing spondylitis synovial fluid. Made up of 7 to 9 highly homologous variants, a TCR beta motif appeared characteristic of ankylosing spondylitis blood.

Regarding this clonotype: What it recognizes is unknown.

V lost 2 bases and J lost 2; bases outside the gene matches: 4. The CDR3 is 15 amino acids. From germline, CDR1 is SEHNR and CDR2 FQNEAQ (reference sequence). For TCR beta, libraries came from quantitative 5'-RACE with molecular barcodes. Via MiXCR, TCRdb re-called the 5' RACE reads, giving one row per CDR3 protein. This repertoire shows 750,000 to 850,000 distinct CDR3 sequences, 12% found once; its top ten account for 0.51%. This clonotype originated in a male donor with ankylosing spondylitis. V gene TRBV7-9 combines with J gene TRBJ2-5, with 8 bases fitting TRBD2. Sequenced sample: blood, either unsorted or a sorted T cell fraction (not recorded which). CDR3: CASSLYAGGQETQYF. CDR3 DNA: TGTGCCAGCAGCTTATATGCGGGGGGTCAAGAGACCCAGTACTTC.